These T cell receptor beta chains were read from a single sample in a study of sequential checkpoint blockade in melanoma. Assay: immunoSEQ multiplex PCR; the TCRdb copy retains only in-frame clones and omits some. The table includes roughly 18,000 clones, about three fifths detected once. Specimen: CD8+ T cells sorted from blood (inferred from file names), collected from a patient given nivolumab and ipilimumab in sequence. These receptors were taken from a human donor with melanoma. The CDR3 runs from the conserved cysteine through the conserved F or W. The D gene is left open where the match is weak. Clone sizes are given selectively: once, few, many, or a class where the clone is expanded.

d_call	v_call	cdr3_length	clone_size	j_call	cdr3_aa	cdr3_nt
TRBD1	TRBV5-1	14	NA	TRBJ2-7	CASSLGQGIYEQYF	TGCGCCAGCAGCTTGGGACAGGGTATCTACGAGCAGTACTTC
NA	TRBV7-3	17	few	TRBJ1-1	CASSLEATRIGYTEAFF	TGTGCCAGCAGCTTAGAGGCTACTAGGATAGGGTACACTGAAGCTTTCTTT
NA	TRBV13	10	NA	TRBJ2-1	CASSPNEQFF	TGTGCCAGCAGTCCAAATGAGCAGTTCTTC
TRBD2	TRBV2	16	NA	TRBJ2-2	CASKFTSGGYTGELFF	TGTGCCAGCAAGTTCACTAGCGGGGGGTACACCGGGGAGCTGTTTTTT
NA	TRBV6-6	14	few	TRBJ1-1	CASSYGTFHTEAFF	TGTGCCAGCAGTTACGGGACTTTTCACACTGAAGCTTTCTTT
NA	TRBV6-5	14	few	TRBJ1-5	CASSSGFGDQPQHF	TGTGCCAGCAGCTCAGGGTTTGGGGATCAGCCCCAGCATTTT
TRBD2	TRBV30	15	NA	TRBJ2-5	CAWSTSGDPQETQYF	TGTGCCTGGAGTACTAGCGGGGACCCCCAAGAGACCCAGTACTTC
NA	TRBV2	13	NA	TRBJ2-7	CASNLGSYYEQYF	TGTGCCAGCAACCTCGGGAGTTACTACGAGCAGTACTTC
NA	TRBV14	15	NA	TRBJ2-7	CASSQDTGSSYEQYF	TGTGCCAGCAGCCAAGATACCGGTAGCTCCTACGAGCAGTACTTC
NA	TRBV7-6	14	once	TRBJ2-7	CASSFSSGSYEQYF	TGTGCCAGCAGTTTTAGTTCGGGCTCCTACGAGCAGTACTTC
NA	TRBV4-2	15	NA	TRBJ2-1	CASSDRGLPGNEQFF	TGTGCCAGTTCGGATAGGGGCCTGCCCGGCAATGAGCAGTTCTTC
TRBD1	TRBV6-6	13	NA	TRBJ1-2	CATRQGPSYGYTF	TGTGCCACCAGACAGGGGCCCAGCTATGGCTACACCTTC
NA	TRBV28	15	NA	TRBJ1-1	CASSLSTGENTEAFF	TGTGCCAGCAGTTTATCGACAGGAGAGAACACTGAAGCTTTCTTT
NA	TRBV18	15	NA	TRBJ2-1	CASSPLHSEGNEQFF	TGTGCCAGCTCACCACTTCACTCTGAGGGCAATGAGCAGTTCTTC
TRBD1	TRBV30	16	once	TRBJ2-5	CAWSVLGQGFSETQYF	TGTGCCTGGAGTGTACTGGGACAGGGGTTCTCGGAGACCCAGTACTTC
NA	TRBV19	14	few	TRBJ1-4	CASSAQGGYEKLFF	TGTGCCAGTAGTGCGCAGGGAGGTTATGAAAAACTGTTTTTT
TRBD1	TRBV6-5	13	medium-sized	TRBJ1-1	CASSYQTGTEAFF	TGTGCCAGCAGTTACCAGACAGGGACTGAAGCTTTCTTT
TRBD2	TRBV28	15	NA	TRBJ2-3	CASIGLAGGTDTQYF	TGTGCCAGCATTGGACTAGCGGGGGGAACAGATACGCAGTATTTT
TRBD1	TRBV27	13	NA	TRBJ1-2	CASRGQGPFGYTF	TGTGCCAGTCGTGGACAGGGCCCCTTTGGCTACACCTTC
TRBD2	TRBV29-1	17	few	TRBJ2-1	CSSRKSLAGGLHNEQFF	TGCAGCAGTAGAAAGAGTCTAGCGGGAGGATTGCACAATGAGCAGTTCTTC
TRBD1	TRBV27	17	NA	TRBJ1-1	CASSRTSHRGPNTEAFF	TGTGCCAGCAGCCGAACATCACACAGGGGCCCGAACACTGAAGCTTTCTTT
NA	TRBV6-6	14	NA	TRBJ2-7	CASSYRQVGNEQYF	TGTGCCAGCAGTTACCGACAGGTCGGGAACGAGCAGTACTTC
NA	TRBV4-1	15	NA	TRBJ2-2	CASNSWDTNTGELFF	TGCGCCAGCAACTCCTGGGACACGAACACCGGGGAGCTGTTTTTT
TRBD2	TRBV9	14	NA	TRBJ2-5	CASAGPRGGETQYF	TGTGCCAGCGCAGGCCCACGGGGGGGGGAGACCCAGTACTTC
NA	TRBV28	15	NA	TRBJ2-3	CASSLAGITADTQYF	TGTGCCAGCAGTTTAGCGGGAATAACCGCAGATACGCAGTATTTT
TRBD1	TRBV10-3	17	NA	TRBJ1-5	CAISDWDSHHSNQPQHF	TGTGCCATCAGTGACTGGGACAGCCACCATAGCAATCAGCCCCAGCATTTT
TRBD2	TRBV6-6	15	NA	TRBJ2-5	CASSYSLAAQETQYF	TGTGCCAGCAGTTACTCGCTAGCGGCCCAAGAGACCCAGTACTTC
TRBD1	TRBV7-8	17	once	TRBJ2-5	CASSLGQELIRRETQYF	TGTGCCAGCAGCTTGGGACAGGAGTTGATTAGGCGAGAGACCCAGTACTTC
TRBD1	TRBV4-1	15	few	TRBJ2-7	CASSQQGARPYEQYF	TGCGCCAGCAGCCAACAGGGGGCGAGACCCTACGAGCAGTACTTC
TRBD2	TRBV5-3	14	NA	TRBJ2-7	CASNERGADYEQYF	TGTGCCAGCAACGAGCGGGGGGCTGACTACGAGCAGTACTTC
TRBD1	TRBV7-3	14	NA	TRBJ1-1	CASSWTGGRTEAFF	TGTGCCAGCAGCTGGACAGGGGGTCGCACTGAAGCTTTCTTT
TRBD1	TRBV6-5	14	few	TRBJ1-1	CASSYTHRGTEAFF	TGTGCCAGCAGTTACACGCACAGGGGCACTGAAGCTTTCTTT
NA	TRBV2	11	NA	TRBJ2-3	CAKGGTDTQYF	TGTGCCAAAGGGGGAACAGATACGCAGTATTTT
NA	TRBV7-9	14	NA	TRBJ1-5	CASSLVGPNQPQHF	TGTGCCAGCAGCTTAGTTGGGCCCAATCAGCCCCAGCATTTT
NA	TRBV19	16	NA	TRBJ1-4	CASTPFVGLSAEKLFF	TGTGCCAGTACCCCCTTTGTGGGACTTTCGGCGGAAAAACTGTTTTTT
NA	TRBV14	14	NA	TRBJ2-1	CASGWQGGDNEQFF	TGTGCCAGCGGCTGGCAGGGCGGAGACAATGAGCAGTTCTTC
TRBD2	TRBV6-5	12	few	TRBJ2-7	CASSPGGYEQYF	TGTGCCAGCAGCCCGGGGGGCTACGAGCAGTACTTC
TRBD2	TRBV2	12	NA	TRBJ2-7	CANGGGSYEQYF	TGTGCAAACGGGGGAGGGTCCTACGAGCAGTACTTC
NA	TRBV30	14	NA	TRBJ1-1	CAWSVAGVDTEAFF	TGTGCCTGGAGTGTGGCAGGGGTGGACACTGAAGCTTTCTTT
NA	TRBV4-1	17	NA	TRBJ2-3	CASSQGWAGGNNQPQYF	TGCGCCAGCAGCCAGGGCTGGGCAGGAGGGAACAATCAGCCCCAGTATTTT
TRBD2	TRBV5-1	16	NA	TRBJ2-1	CASSKKGLASYNEQFF	TGCGCCAGCAGCAAAAAGGGACTAGCATCCTACAATGAGCAGTTCTTC
TRBD2	TRBV11-2	16	once	TRBJ2-3	CASSLVRGGAGDTQYF	TGTGCCAGCAGCTTAGTTCGCGGGGGGGCCGGGGATACGCAGTATTTT
NA	TRBV27	14	NA	TRBJ1-1	CASSPGVRGTEAFF	TGTGCCAGCAGTCCCGGGGTCAGGGGCACTGAAGCTTTCTTT
NA	TRBV5-5	12	NA	TRBJ1-1	CASSLASGEAFF	TGTGCCAGCAGCTTGGCCTCAGGGGAAGCTTTCTTT
NA	TRBV9	14	NA	TRBJ2-7	CASSQGQNSYEQYF	TGTGCCAGCAGCCAGGGACAAAACTCCTACGAGCAGTACTTC
NA	TRBV7-2	11	few	TRBJ2-7	CASTSSYEQYF	TGTGCCAGCACCAGCTCCTACGAGCAGTACTTC